The sequence of this T cell receptor beta chain was determined in a study of CXCR3-negative and CXCR3-positive naive CD8 T cells. The V gene's germline CDR1 is SGDLS and CDR2 YYNGEE. CDR3 size: 15 residues. UMI-labeled 5' RACE yielded the TRB cDNA libraries. Each CDR3 protein gets one entry in TCRdb, which reprocessed the 5' RACE reads and gives no DNA. This listing includes 69,000 or so distinct CDR3 sequences. The chain joins TRBV9 to TRBJ1-4; the TCRdb D gene call, TRBD1, has no DNA to confirm it. Material for sequencing was naive CXCR3- CD8+ T cells from blood. Subset: CD45RO-CCR7+CD27+CD95- naive CD8+ T cells lacking CXCR3 (TNR3-). This TCR derives from a human donor in good health. Some clones in this sample may be carry-over from other donors' samples. The chain's CDR3 is CASRVGADLGGKLFF.